The 32 T cell receptor beta chains presented below share a single source sample, sequenced in a study of type 1 and type 2 diabetes patients. PCR was run on genomic DNA. The TCR beta CDR3 region was amplified using 30 forward and 13 reverse primers. TCRdb reprocessed the multiplex PCR reads via MiXCR and lists one record per CDR3 protein. Here the sample spans under 300,000 distinct CDR3 sequences, more than 40% being singletons. The sequencing input was peripheral blood mononuclear cells (PBMCs). The receptors were sampled from a man aged 18 to 29 with type 2 diabetes.

This clonotype was counted between two and nine times. The V and J genes are TRBV6-6 and TRBJ2-5, with 12 nucleotides matching TRBD2. This CDR3 is 19 amino acids long. Germline V gene sequence: CDR1 MNHNY, CDR2 SVGAGI (reference sequence). V shed 7 bases and J 5 bases; nucleotides not matched to a gene: 20. The chain's CDR3 is CASKRLAGGHQGIMETQYF. CDR3 nucleotide sequence: TGTGCCAGCAAACGGCTAGCGGGGGGGCATCAAGGTATCATGGAGACCCAGTACTTC.

This clonotype was picked up many times. CDR3 region: CAISVRTNTEAFF. The CDR3 DNA reads TGTGCCATCAGTGTCCGGACGAACACTGAAGCTTTCTTT. The genes are TRBV10-3 and TRBJ1-1; D remains ambiguous. Germline V CDR1 and CDR2: ENHRY, SYGVKD. Between the trimmed V and J ends, which lost 4 bases and 1 base, there was a span of 7 bases. The CDR3 covers 13 residues.

A few counts support this clonotype. V and J are TRBV29-1 and TRBJ1-1; no reliable D call. This CDR3 region has 12 residues. Germline V CDR1 and CDR2: SQVTM, ANQGSEA. Trimming stripped 5 bases from V and 5 bases from J, with 12 bases between. For the CDR3, the DNA is TGCAGCGTTAGGACTTTTCGGACTGAAGCTTTCTTT. Its translation is CSVRTFRTEAFF.

This chain links TRBV29-1 with TRBJ2-3; 9 bases align to TRBD2. The germline V gene has CDR1 SQVTM and CDR2 ANQGSEA. There are 15 residues in the CDR3. The V and J ends lost 6 bases and 5 bases, in that order; junction bases with no gene match: 12. CDR3 sequence reads: CSVLFSGSGRDTQYF. In DNA, the CDR3 is TGCAGCGTCCTCTTTAGCGGGAGTGGGAGAGATACGCAGTATTTT.

CDR3 region: CASSYSGLAGGETQYF. CDR3 DNA: TGTGCCAGCAGTTACTCGGGACTAGCGGGTGGGGAGACCCAGTACTTC. J is TRBJ2-5 and V is TRBV6-5; TRBD2 aligns across 12 bases. Germline V gene lookup returns CDR1 MNHEY and CDR2 SVGAGI. The CDR3 totals 16 residues. J gave up 5 bases and V 0 bases, and 4 bases lay outside the gene matches.

This chain connects TRBV12-5 to TRBJ2-1; TRBD2 matches 9 bases. Losses at the gene ends were 5 bases for V and 1 base for J; bases not matched to a gene: 18. The germline CDR1 and CDR2 sequences are LGHNT and FRNRAP. The CDR3 sequence is 20 residues long. CDR3 loop: CASGLRLAALAMRSYNEQFF. CDR3 bases: TGTGCTAGTGGTCTCAGACTAGCGGCCCTGGCGATGAGGTCCTACAATGAGCAGTTCTTC. Using reference TRBV12-5 and TRBJ2-1 for the parts outside the CDR3, the full variable domain is DARVTQTPRHKVTEMGQEVTMRCQPILGHNTVFWYRQTMMQGLELLAYFRNRAPLDDSGMPKDRFSAEMPDATLATLKIQPSEPRDSAVYFCASGLRLAALAMRSYNEQFFGPGTRLTVL.

As DNA, the CDR3 is TGTGCCAGCAGCGACACCACAGGGGGCGCGGAGACCCAGTACTTC. This sequence encodes CASSDTTGGAETQYF. The chain recombines TRBV2 with TRBJ2-5, with 9 bases lining up with TRBD1. The CDR3 length is 15 residues. The V and J ends lost 6 bases and 5 bases, in that order; junction bases with no gene match: 10. Germline assignment: CDR1 SNHLY and CDR2 FYNNEI. The whole variable domain, filled in from reference TRBV2 and TRBJ2-5, reads EPEVTQTPSHQVTQMGQEVILRCVPISNHLYFYWYRQILGQKVEFLVSFYNNEISEKSEIFDDQFSVERPDGSNFTLKIRSTKLEDSAMYFCASSDTTGGAETQYFGPGTRLLVL.

In its sample, this clonotype was seen a few times. This rearrangement joins TRBV11-2 to TRBJ1-6, with a weak D call TRBD1 (5 bases). V gave up 1 base and J gave up 7 bases, with 8 bases separating them. This CDR3 is built from 14 residues. From germline, CDR1 is SGHAT and CDR2 FQNNGV. This CDR3 is CASSLVTGNSPLHF. The CDR3 DNA is TGTGCCAGCAGCTTAGTAACAGGCAATTCACCCCTCCACTTT.

This clonotype was detected only a few times. An end of the junction differs from the germline gene, which may be a read error. The chain joins TRBV30 to TRBJ2-5, with D tentatively TRBD1 (5 bases). CDR1 and CDR2 from the germline V gene are GTSNPN and SVGIG (reference sequence). CDR3 size: 15 residues. CDR3 residues: CAWSQLRAGKVFLSF. DNA of the CDR3: TGTGCCTGGAGTCAACTTCGGGCAGGGAAAGTATTTCTGTCCTTC.

The V call is TRBV4-3, the J call TRBJ2-7; D call uncertain. Germline-derived CDR1 and CDR2 are LGHNA and YSLEER. The length of the CDR3 is 14 residues. Trimming removed 0 bases from V and 3 bases from J, with 9 bases in between. The CDR3 protein is CASSQDTGGYEQYF. The CDR3 DNA reads as TGCGCCAGCAGCCAAGACACGGGTGGCTACGAGCAGTACTTC.

This clonotype was seen more than once but under ten times. V usage is TRBV2 and J usage is TRBJ2-4; D unresolved. Per the germline V gene, CDR1 is SNHLY and CDR2 is FYNNEI. V shed 4 bases and J shed 6 bases, with 7 bases lying between them. The CDR3 has 12 residues. CDR3 nucleotides: TGTGCCAGCAGTGTAGGTCTAAACATTCAGTACTTC. Encoded protein: CASSVGLNIQYF.

This clonotype was counted a single time. V gene TRBV2 combines with J gene TRBJ1-4; D is undetermined. The CDR3 length is 14 residues. V was shortened by 6 bases and J by 0 bases, with 8 bases between the two germline ends. Germline lookup yields CDR1 SNHLY and CDR2 FYNNEI. In nucleotides, the CDR3 is TGTGCCAGCAGCTCCCTGGCAACTAATGAAAAACTGTTTTTT. This translates into CASSSLATNEKLFF.

The rearrangement links TRBV19 to TRBJ2-7; 13 positions match TRBD2. The J call may be in error: the DNA end matches TRBJ2-1 better. This CDR3 comprises 16 residues. In germline, CDR1 is LNHDA, CDR2 SQIVND (reference sequence). The CDR3 is CASSSDGTSGKNEQFF. CDR3 in DNA: TGTGCCAGTAGTTCAGACGGGACTAGCGGGAAAAATGAGCAGTTCTTC.

This clonotype turned up a few times. The gene calls are TRBV19 and TRBJ1-1; D might be TRBD1 (5 bases). The CDR3 has 13 residues. V gave up 7 bases and J gave up 3 bases, with 12 bases separating them. CDR1 is LNHDA, CDR2 SQIVND, per germline (reference sequence). The CDR3 DNA is TGTGCCAGTATGGGGGACTGGGACACTGAAGCTTTCTTT. This gives the protein CASMGDWDTEAFF.

This chain links TRBV19 with TRBJ1-5; 8 nucleotides align to TRBD1. Germline V lookup: CDR1 LNHDA, CDR2 SQIVND (reference sequence). CDR3 size: 15 residues. V was pared by 9 bases and J by 11 bases, with 18 bases of the junction left unmatched. CDR3 bases: TGTGCCAGCCTACCCGGACAGGGTTGGACATCGTCCCAGCATTTT. Translating gives CASLPGQGWTSSQHF. The whole variable domain, remainder taken from reference TRBV19 and TRBJ1-5, is DGGITQSPKYLFRKEGQNVTLSCEQNLNHDAMYWYRQDPGQGLRLIYYSQIVNDFQKGDIAEGYSVSREKKESFPLTVTSAQKNPTAFYLCASLPGQGWTSSQHFGDGTRLSIL.

This clonotype has a handful of counts. The rearrangement uses TRBV20-1 and TRBJ2-7; 7 bases agree with TRBD2. V lost 4 bases, J lost 5 bases, and 14 bases stayed unmatched. This CDR3 has 15 amino acids. From germline, CDR1 is DFQATT and CDR2 SNEGSKA (reference sequence). The CDR3 loop is CSATFYGGRWDEQYF. The CDR3 region has the DNA TGCAGTGCTACCTTTTATGGCGGGAGATGGGACGAGCAGTACTTC.

The chain is built from TRBV15 and TRBJ2-7; D not certain. V was trimmed by 0 bases and J by 6 bases, leaving 12 bases between them. CDR3 length: 14 amino acids. Looked up from germline, CDR1 is LNHNV and CDR2 is YYDKDF (reference sequence). The CDR3 sequence is CATSREVSGSEQYF. CDR3 nucleotides: TGTGCCACCAGCAGAGAGGTGTCAGGTTCCGAGCAGTACTTC.

This clonotype was counted between two and nine times. This chain links TRBV27 with TRBJ2-7; weak D call: TRBD2 (5 bases). CDR1 is MNHEY and CDR2 is SMNVEV in the germline V gene (reference sequence). The CDR3 sequence is 14 residues long. V lost 6 bases and J 2 bases, leaving 14 bases between the germline ends. The CDR3 nucleotides are TGTGCCAGCAGCCATGGACGGGAAACCTACGAGCAGTACTTC. Protein: CASSHGRETYEQYF.

The V call is TRBV7-2, the J call TRBJ2-7; D gene uncertain. The closer fit of TRBJ2-1 to the DNA end suggests the J call may be wrong. Germline V gene data show CDR1 as SGHTA and CDR2 as FQGNSA. This CDR3 has 12 amino acids. The CDR3 DNA is TGTACCAGCAGCTTATCTGGCTATGAGCAGTTCTTC. Translation: CTSSLSGYEQFF.

The V gene is TRBV15, the J gene TRBJ2-2; 11 nucleotides match TRBD1. V shed 1 base and J 4 bases; nucleotides not matched to a gene: 2. The CDR3 sequence is 16 residues long. Germline values: CDR1 LNHNV, CDR2 YYDKDF (reference sequence). In DNA, the CDR3 is TGTGCCACCAGCAGAGGTGGGACAGGGGGCACCGGGGAGCTGTTTTTT. Translation gives CATSRGGTGGTGELFF.

This chain uses TRBV7-3 with TRBJ2-5; D is unclear. Trimming shortened V by 1 base and J by 5 bases, and 5 bases separated the two germline ends. The germline V gene encodes CDR1 SGHTA and CDR2 FQGTGA. The CDR3 contains 12 residues. The CDR3 sequence is CASSLRVETQYF. In DNA, the CDR3 is TGTGCCAGCAGCTTAAGGGTTGAGACCCAGTACTTC.

The chain links TRBV15 to TRBJ1-1; TRBD1 matches at 7 bases. The CDR3 length is 16 residues. Germline loops: CDR1 LNHNV, CDR2 YYDKDF (reference sequence). With V trimmed by 0 bases and J by 1 base, 5 bases remained unmatched. In DNA, the CDR3 is TGTGCCACCAGCAGAGATTCTGGGACAGAGAACACTGAAGCTTTCTTT. It is translated as CATSRDSGTENTEAFF. Drawing the rest from reference TRBV15 and TRBJ1-1, the complete variable domain is DAMVIQNPRYQVTQFGKPVTLSCSQTLNHNVMYWYQQKSSQAPKLLFHYYDKDFNNEADTPDNFQSRRPNTSFCFLDIRSPGLGDTAMYLCATSRDSGTENTEAFFGQGTRLTVV.

This chain connects TRBV2 to TRBJ2-3; TRBD2 matches at 7 bases. Per germline, CDR1 SNHLY and CDR2 FYNNEI. V was pared by 6 bases and J by 1 base, with 4 bases of the junction left unmatched. The CDR3 sequence is 14 residues long. The CDR3 DNA follows: TGTGCCAGCAGGGGACTAACAGGCACAGATACGCAGTATTTT. As protein: CASRGLTGTDTQYF.

The V call is TRBV4-1, the J call TRBJ2-5, with D possibly being TRBD1 or TRBD2 (5 bases each). Per germline, CDR1 MGHRA and CDR2 YSYEKL. The CDR3 runs to 15 residues. V lost 0 bases and J lost 4, with 12 bases in between. The CDR3 DNA sequence: TGCGCCAGCAGCCAAGAGCCTGGGGACCGAGAGACCCAGTACTTC. Its protein is CASSQEPGDRETQYF.

The CDR3 DNA reads TGTGCCAGCACCACCGACACTTACTCCTACGAGCAGTACTTC. Translated: CASTTDTYSYEQYF. The J gene is TRBJ2-7, the V gene TRBV7-8; D unresolved. This CDR3 has 14 residues. The germline V and J ends were trimmed by 7 bases and 0 bases, with 13 bases remaining between them. In germline, CDR1 is SGHVS, CDR2 FQNEAQ.

This clonotype turned up a few times. This CDR3 is CASSPTPGQTYEQYF. The CDR3 DNA reads TGTGCCAGCAGCCCCACACCGGGACAGACCTACGAGCAGTACTTC. The rearrangement joins TRBV14 to TRBJ2-7, with 7 positions matching TRBD1. This CDR3 spans 15 amino acids. Germline V lookup: CDR1 SGHDN, CDR2 FVKESK. The J segment lost 2 bases and the V segment lost 4 bases, leaving 8 bases of the junction unmatched.

The chain employs TRBV20-1 and TRBJ1-2, with D possibly TRBD1 on 5 matching bases. With 3 bases removed from V and 2 bases from J, the gap between germline ends came to 16 bases. The CDR3 contains 15 residues. Germline CDR1 is DFQATT and CDR2 is SNEGSKA (reference sequence). The CDR3 here is CSARDGDSYNYGYTF. The CDR3 coding sequence is TGCAGTGCTAGGGATGGTGACAGTTACAACTATGGCTACACCTTC.

Note on this clonotype: Germline and junction disagree at one end, which may indicate a read error. This chain connects TRBV5-8 to TRBJ1-1; 7 bases are a match to TRBD1. Germline V CDR1 and CDR2: SGHTS, YDEGEE. This CDR3 has 14 residues. The CDR3 DNA sequence: TGTGCCAGCAGCCCAAGGGACAGTTCCGGAGAAGCTTCCTTT. Its translation: CASSPRDSSGEASF.

This chain joins TRBV19 and TRBJ1-2; 9 bases fit TRBD1. Germline trimming cut 3 bases from V and 6 bases from J; bases unmatched to any gene: 5. This CDR3 has 14 residues. Germline assignment: CDR1 LNHDA and CDR2 SQIVND (reference sequence). The CDR3 sequence: CASSISGQGNGYTF. CDR3 nucleotide sequence: TGTGCCAGTAGTATTTCGGGACAGGGTAATGGCTACACCTTC.

The V and J genes are TRBV15 and TRBJ1-4, with D possibly matching TRBD1 (5 bases). Trimming stripped 0 bases from V and 7 bases from J, with 18 bases between. CDR3 length: 17 amino acids. From germline, CDR1 is LNHNV and CDR2 YYDKDF (reference sequence). CDR3: CATSRDLTAGSVEKLFF. The DNA for the CDR3 is TGTGCCACCAGCAGAGATCTCACGGCAGGGTCAGTTGAAAAACTGTTTTTT.

In this sample, this clonotype turned up a few times. V is TRBV14 and J is TRBJ2-7; D remains unclear. V gave up 1 base and J gave up 1 base, with 11 bases separating them. The CDR3 length is 15 residues. CDR1 is SGHDN and CDR2 is FVKESK in the germline V gene. CDR3 loop: CASSQGYGPSYEQYF. In DNA, the CDR3 is TGTGCCAGCAGCCAAGGTTACGGACCTTCCTACGAGCAGTACTTC.

V gene TRBV2 combines with J gene TRBJ2-5, with TRBD2 identical over 7 bases. V lost 7 bases and J lost 5; bases outside the gene matches: 13. This CDR3 has 15 residues. Germline V gene data show CDR1 as SNHLY and CDR2 as FYNNEI. CDR3 nucleotides: TGTGCCAGCATTTCCTCGAGGGTCGGGGGGGAGACCCAGTACTTC. Residues: CASISSRVGGETQYF.